This TCR beta chain was sequenced in a study of blood T cell repertoires in COVID-19. Unmatched junction bases numbered 6, after V lost 1 base and J lost 8 bases. The CDR3 length is 15 residues. Germline values: CDR1 KGHSH, CDR2 LQKENI. Here immunoSEQ multiplex PCR was the method, and the copy in TCRdb shows in-frame clones only, minus some. The profile shows 55,000 to 65,000 clones, about 91% of them singletons. The chain has TRBV18 and TRBJ2-1; TRBD2 aligns across 9 bases. This TCR was sampled from a man in his fifties or sixties with acute or convalescent COVID-19. The sample was peripheral blood. Written as DNA, the CDR3 is TGTGCCAGCTCACCACAGCGGGAGGCCCTGGATGAGCAGTTCTTC. Protein sequence: CASSPQREALDEQFF.